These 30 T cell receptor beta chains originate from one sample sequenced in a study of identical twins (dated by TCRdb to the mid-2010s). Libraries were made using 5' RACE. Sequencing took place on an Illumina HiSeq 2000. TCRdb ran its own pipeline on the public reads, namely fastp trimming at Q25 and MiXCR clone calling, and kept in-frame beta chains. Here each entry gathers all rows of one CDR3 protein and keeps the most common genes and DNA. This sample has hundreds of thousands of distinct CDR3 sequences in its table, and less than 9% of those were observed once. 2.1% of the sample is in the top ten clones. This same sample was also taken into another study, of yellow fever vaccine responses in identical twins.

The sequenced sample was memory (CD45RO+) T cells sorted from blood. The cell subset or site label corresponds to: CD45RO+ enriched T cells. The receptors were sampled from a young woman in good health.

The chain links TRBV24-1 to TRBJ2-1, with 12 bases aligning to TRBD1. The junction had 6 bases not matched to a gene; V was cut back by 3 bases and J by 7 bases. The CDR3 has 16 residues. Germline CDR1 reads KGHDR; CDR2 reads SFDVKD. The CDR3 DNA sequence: TGTGCCACCAGTGATATCGGGACAGGGGGCTGGAATGAGCAGTTCTTC. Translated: CATSDIGTGGWNEQFF.

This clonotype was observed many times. As DNA, the CDR3 is TGCGCCAGCAGCCAACAAACGGGGGGGGTTTACGAGCAGTACTTC. Protein: CASSQQTGGVYEQYF. The chain links TRBV4-1 to TRBJ2-7; 8 nucleotides agree with TRBD2. In germline, CDR1 is MGHRA, CDR2 YSYEKL. The CDR3 has 15 residues. V lost 2 bases, J lost 4 bases, and 7 bases stayed unmatched.

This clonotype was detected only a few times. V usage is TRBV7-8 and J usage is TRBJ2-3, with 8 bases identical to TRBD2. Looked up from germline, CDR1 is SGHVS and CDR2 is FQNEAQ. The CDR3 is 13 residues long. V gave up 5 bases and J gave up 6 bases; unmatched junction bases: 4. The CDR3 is CASSGGGFDTQYF. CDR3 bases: TGTGCCAGCAGCGGCGGGGGGTTCGATACGCAGTATTTT.

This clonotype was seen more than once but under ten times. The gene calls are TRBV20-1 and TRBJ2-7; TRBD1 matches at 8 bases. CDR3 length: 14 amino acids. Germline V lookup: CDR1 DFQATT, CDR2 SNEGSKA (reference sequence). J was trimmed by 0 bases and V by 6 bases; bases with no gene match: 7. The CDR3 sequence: CSAESDRGSYEQYF. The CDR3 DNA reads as TGCAGTGCCGAGAGTGACAGGGGCTCCTACGAGCAGTACTTC.

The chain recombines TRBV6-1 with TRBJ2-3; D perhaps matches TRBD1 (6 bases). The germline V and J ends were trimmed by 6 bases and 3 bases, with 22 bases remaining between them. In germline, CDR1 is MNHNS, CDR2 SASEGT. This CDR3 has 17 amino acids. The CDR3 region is CASSNRYTGNRTDTQYF. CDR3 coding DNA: TGTGCCAGCAGCAACAGATACACAGGGAACCGAACAGATACGCAGTATTTT.

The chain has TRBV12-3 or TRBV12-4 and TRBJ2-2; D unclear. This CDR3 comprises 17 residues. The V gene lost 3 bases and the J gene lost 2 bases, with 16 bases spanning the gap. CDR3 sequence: CASSFEFGQTNTGELFF. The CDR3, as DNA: TGTGCCAGCAGTTTTGAGTTCGGGCAGACCAACACCGGGGAGCTGTTTTTT.

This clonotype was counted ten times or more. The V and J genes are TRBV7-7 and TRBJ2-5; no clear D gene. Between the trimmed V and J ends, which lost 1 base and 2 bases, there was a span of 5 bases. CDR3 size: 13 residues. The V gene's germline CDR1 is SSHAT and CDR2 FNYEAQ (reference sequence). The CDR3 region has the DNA TGTGCCAGCAGCTTAGTGGGTCAAGAGACCCAGTACTTC. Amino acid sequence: CASSLVGQETQYF.

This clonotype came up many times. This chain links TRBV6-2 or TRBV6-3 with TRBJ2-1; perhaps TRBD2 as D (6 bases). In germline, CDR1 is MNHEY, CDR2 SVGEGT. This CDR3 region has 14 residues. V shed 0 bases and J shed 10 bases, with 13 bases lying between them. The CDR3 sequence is CASSYSRLAHEQFF. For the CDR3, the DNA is TGTGCCAGCAGTTACTCGCGGCTAGCGCACGAGCAGTTCTTC.

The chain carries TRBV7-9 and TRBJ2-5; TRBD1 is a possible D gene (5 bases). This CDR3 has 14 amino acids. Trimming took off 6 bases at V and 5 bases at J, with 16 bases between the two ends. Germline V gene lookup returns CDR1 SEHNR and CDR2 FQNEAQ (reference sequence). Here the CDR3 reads CASSRAQGLETQYF. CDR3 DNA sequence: TGTGCCAGCAGTCGGGCCCAGGGATTGGAGACCCAGTACTTC. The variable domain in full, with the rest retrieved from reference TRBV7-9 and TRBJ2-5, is DTGVSQNPRHKITKRGQNVTFRCDPISEHNRLYWYRQTLGQGPEFLTYFQNEAQLEKSRLLSDRFSAERPKGSFSTLEIQRTEQGDSAMYLCASSRAQGLETQYFGPGTRLLVL.

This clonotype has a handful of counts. The CDR3 region has the DNA TGTGCCAGCAGTTTAGGGAGGTACGAGCAGTACGTC. It codes for CASSLGRYEQYV. V usage is TRBV6-1 and J usage is TRBJ2-7; a possible D gene is TRBD2 (6 bases). The CDR3 sequence is 12 residues long. Germline V gene data show CDR1 as MNHNS and CDR2 as SASEGT. Trimming removed 5 bases at V and 4 bases at J, with 9 bases between.

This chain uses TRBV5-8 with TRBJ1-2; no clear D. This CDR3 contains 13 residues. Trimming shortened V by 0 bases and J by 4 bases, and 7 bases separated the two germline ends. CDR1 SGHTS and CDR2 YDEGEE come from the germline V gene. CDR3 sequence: CASSLDRAYGYTF. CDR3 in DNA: TGTGCCAGCAGCTTGGACCGAGCCTATGGCTACACCTTC.

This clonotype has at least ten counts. The CDR3, as DNA: TGCAGTTTCCCAGACAGGGGCGATGGCTATGGCTACACCTTC. Translation: CSFPDRGDGYGYTF. The V and J genes are TRBV20-1 and TRBJ1-2, with 8 bases that match TRBD1. CDR3 length equals 14 residues. The germline V gene encodes CDR1 DFQATT and CDR2 SNEGSKA (reference sequence). The ends lost 8 bases at V and 4 bases at J; junction bases unmatched: 12.

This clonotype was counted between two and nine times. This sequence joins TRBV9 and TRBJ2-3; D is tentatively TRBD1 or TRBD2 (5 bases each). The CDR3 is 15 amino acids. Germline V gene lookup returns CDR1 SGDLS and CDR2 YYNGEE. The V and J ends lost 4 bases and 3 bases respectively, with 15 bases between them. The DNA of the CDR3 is TGTGCCAGCAGCTCCCTCCCGGGGCGAACAGATACGCAGTATTTT. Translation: CASSSLPGRTDTQYF.

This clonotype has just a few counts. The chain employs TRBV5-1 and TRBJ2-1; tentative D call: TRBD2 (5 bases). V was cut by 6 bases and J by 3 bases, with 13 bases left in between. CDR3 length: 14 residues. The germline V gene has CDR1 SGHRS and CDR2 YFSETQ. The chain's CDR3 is CASTQSGIYNEQFF. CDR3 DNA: TGCGCCAGCACCCAGAGCGGAATCTACAATGAGCAGTTCTTC.

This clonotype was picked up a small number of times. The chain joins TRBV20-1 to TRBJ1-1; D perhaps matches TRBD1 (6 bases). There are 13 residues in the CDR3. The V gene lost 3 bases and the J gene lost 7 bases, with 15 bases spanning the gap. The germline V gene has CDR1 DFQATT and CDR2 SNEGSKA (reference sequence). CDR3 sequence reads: CSARSRGGGEAFF. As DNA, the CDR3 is TGCAGTGCTAGGTCCAGGGGAGGAGGTGAAGCTTTCTTT.

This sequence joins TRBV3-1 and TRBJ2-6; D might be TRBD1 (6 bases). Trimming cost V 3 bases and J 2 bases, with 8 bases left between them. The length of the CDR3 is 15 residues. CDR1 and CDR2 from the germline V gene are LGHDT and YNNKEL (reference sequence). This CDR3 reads CASSHYRAGANVLTF. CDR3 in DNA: TGTGCCAGCAGCCATTACAGGGCTGGGGCCAACGTCCTGACTTTC.

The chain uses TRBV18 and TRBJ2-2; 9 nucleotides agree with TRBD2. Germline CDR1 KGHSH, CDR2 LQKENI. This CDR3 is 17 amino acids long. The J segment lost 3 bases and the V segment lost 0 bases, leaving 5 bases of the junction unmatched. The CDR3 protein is CASSPPRKRGDTGELFF. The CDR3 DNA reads TGTGCCAGCTCACCACCGAGGAAGCGGGGGGACACCGGGGAGCTGTTTTTT. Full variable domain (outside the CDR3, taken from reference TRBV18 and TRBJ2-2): NAGVMQNPRHLVRRRGQEARLRCSPMKGHSHVYWYRQLPEEGLKFMVYLQKENIIDESGMPKERFSAEFPKEGPSILRIQQVVRGDSAAYFCASSPPRKRGDTGELFFGEGSRLTVL.

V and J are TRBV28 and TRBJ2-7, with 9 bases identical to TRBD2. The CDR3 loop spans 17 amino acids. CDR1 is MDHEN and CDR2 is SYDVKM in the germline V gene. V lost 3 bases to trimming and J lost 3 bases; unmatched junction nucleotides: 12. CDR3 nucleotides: TGTGCCAGCAGTTTCTCCCCCATTGGACTAGCGTTCTACGAGCAGTACTTC. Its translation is CASSFSPIGLAFYEQYF. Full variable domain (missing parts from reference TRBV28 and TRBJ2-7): DVKVTQSSRYLVKRTGEKVFLECVQDMDHENMFWYRQDPGLGLRLIYFSYDVKMKEKGDIPEGYSVSREKKERFSLILESASTNQTSMYLCASSFSPIGLAFYEQYFGPGTRLTVT.

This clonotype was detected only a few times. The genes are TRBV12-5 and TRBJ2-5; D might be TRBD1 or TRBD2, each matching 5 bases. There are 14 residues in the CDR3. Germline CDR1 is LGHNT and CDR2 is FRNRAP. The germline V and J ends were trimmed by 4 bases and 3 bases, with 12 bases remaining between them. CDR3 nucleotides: TGTGCTAGTGGTTCCCTGGGACCTAAAGAGACCCAGTACTTC. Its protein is CASGSLGPKETQYF.

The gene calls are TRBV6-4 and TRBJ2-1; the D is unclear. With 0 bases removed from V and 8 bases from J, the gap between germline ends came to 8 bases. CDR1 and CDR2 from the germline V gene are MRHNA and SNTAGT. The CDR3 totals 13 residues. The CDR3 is CASSDSERDEQFF. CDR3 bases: TGTGCCAGCAGTGACTCGGAGCGCGATGAGCAGTTCTTC.

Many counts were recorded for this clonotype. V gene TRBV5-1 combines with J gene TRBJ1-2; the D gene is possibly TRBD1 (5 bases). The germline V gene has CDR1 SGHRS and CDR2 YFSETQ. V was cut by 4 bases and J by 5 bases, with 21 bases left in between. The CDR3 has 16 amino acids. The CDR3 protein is CASSPGLSNTRYGYTF. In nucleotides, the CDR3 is TGCGCCAGCAGCCCGGGACTTTCAAACACTCGTTATGGCTACACCTTC.

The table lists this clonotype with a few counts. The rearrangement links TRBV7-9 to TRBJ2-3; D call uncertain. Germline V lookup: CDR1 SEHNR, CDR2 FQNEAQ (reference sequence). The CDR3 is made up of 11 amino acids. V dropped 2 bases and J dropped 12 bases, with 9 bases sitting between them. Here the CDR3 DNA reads TGTGCCAGCAGCTTACCGACAATTCAGTATTTT. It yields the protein CASSLPTIQYF. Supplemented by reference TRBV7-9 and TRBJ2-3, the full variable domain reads DTGVSQNPRHKITKRGQNVTFRCDPISEHNRLYWYRQTLGQGPEFLTYFQNEAQLEKSRLLSDRFSAERPKGSFSTLEIQRTEQGDSAMYLCASSLPTIQYFGPGTRLTVL.

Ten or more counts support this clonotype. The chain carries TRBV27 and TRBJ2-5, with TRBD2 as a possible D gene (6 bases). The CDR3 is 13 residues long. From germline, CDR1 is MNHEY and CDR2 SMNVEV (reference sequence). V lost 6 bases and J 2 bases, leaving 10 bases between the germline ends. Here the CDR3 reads CASRLLAQETQYF. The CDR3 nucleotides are TGTGCCAGCAGATTACTAGCTCAAGAGACCCAGTACTTC.

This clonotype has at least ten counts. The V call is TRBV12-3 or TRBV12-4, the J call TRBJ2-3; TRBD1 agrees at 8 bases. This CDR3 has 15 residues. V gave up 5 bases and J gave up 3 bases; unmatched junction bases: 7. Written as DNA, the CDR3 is TGTGCCAGCAGTAAGACAGGGGAGGAGACAGATACGCAGTATTTT. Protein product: CASSKTGEETDTQYF.

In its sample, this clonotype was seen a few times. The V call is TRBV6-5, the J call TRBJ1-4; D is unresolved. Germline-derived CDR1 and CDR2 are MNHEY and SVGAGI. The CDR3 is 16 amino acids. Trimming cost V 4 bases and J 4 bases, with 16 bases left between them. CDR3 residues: CASSSRRAAYNEKLFF. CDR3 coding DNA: TGTGCCAGCAGTTCACGGAGAGCGGCTTATAATGAAAAACTGTTTTTT.

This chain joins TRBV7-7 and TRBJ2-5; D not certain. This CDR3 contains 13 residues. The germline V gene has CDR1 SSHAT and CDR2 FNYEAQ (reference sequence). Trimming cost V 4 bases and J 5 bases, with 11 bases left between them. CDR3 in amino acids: CASSYGLGETQYF. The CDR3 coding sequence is TGTGCCAGCAGCTACGGTCTTGGGGAGACCCAGTACTTC.

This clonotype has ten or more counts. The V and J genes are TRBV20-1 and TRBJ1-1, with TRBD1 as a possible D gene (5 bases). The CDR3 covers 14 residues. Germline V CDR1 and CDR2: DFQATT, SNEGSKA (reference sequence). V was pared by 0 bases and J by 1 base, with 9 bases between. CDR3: CSARDGTANTEAFF. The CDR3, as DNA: TGCAGTGCTAGAGATGGGACGGCGAACACTGAAGCTTTCTTT.

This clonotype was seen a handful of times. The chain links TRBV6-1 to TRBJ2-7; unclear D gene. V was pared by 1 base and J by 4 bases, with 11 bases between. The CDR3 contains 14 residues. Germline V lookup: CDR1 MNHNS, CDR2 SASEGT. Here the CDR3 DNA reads TGTGCCAGCAGTGAAGAGCCTAGGTCTTACGAGCAGTACTTC. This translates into CASSEEPRSYEQYF.

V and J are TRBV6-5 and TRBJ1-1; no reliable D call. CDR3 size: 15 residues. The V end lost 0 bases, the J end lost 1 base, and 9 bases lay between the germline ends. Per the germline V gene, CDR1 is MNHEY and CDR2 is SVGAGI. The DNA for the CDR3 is TGTGCCAGCAGTTACTCTTCACAGACGAACACTGAAGCTTTCTTT. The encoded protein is CASSYSSQTNTEAFF.

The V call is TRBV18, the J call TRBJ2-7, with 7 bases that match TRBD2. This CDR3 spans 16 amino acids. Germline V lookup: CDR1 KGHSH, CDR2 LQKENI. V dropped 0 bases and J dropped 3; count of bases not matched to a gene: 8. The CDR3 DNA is TGTGCCAGCTCACCACCGAGCGGGGCTAGCGGCTACGAGCAGTACTTC. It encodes CASSPPSGASGYEQYF.